This entry describes one T cell receptor beta chain. This CDR3 has 17 residues. V was trimmed by 6 bases and J by 4 bases, leaving 22 bases between them. Germline CDR1 KGHSH, CDR2 LQKENI. This sample is part of a study of blood T cell repertoires in COVID-19. Overall study: The United States, Italy and Spain provided the acute and convalescent COVID-19 samples. T cells, B-cell-depleted T cells, or PBMCs provided the cDNA or gDNA that served as material.

Authors' analysis steps: Amplification of reference gene primers was used by the study to estimate nucleated cell counts. The data were produced by immunoSEQ multiplex PCR, yet TCRdb's version contains in-frame clones alone and is incomplete. D and trimming were read from the DNA, whereas the V and J calls and clone size are those reported in that table. The sample has 400,000 or so clones, 75% to 90% seen once; the top ten hold 1.5% to 1.9%. It was during active infection that Seattle patients were enrolled and then longitudinally followed. The V call is TRBV18, the J call TRBJ1-3; possible D gene TRBD1, 6 bases. The receptor was isolated from a woman aged 40 to 50 with COVID-19, enrolled during active disease. Material for sequencing was peripheral blood. This CDR3 is CASSSLTTGHEGNTIYF. CDR3 DNA: TGTGCCAGCTCGAGCCTGACCACGGGACACGAAGGAAACACCATATATTTT.